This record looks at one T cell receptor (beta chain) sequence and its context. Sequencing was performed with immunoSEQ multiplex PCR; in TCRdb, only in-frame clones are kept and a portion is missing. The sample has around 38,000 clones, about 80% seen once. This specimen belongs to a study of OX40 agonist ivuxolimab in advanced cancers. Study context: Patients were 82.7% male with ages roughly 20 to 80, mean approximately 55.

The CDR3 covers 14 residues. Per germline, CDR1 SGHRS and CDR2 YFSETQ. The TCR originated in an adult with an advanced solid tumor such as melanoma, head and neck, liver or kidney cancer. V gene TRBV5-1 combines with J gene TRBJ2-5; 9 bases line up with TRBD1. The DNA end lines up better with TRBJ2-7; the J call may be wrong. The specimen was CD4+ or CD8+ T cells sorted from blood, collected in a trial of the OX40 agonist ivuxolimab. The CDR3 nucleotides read TGCGCCAGCAGCGCGGACAGGGGCGACTACGAGCAGTACTTC. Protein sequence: CASSADRGDYEQYF.